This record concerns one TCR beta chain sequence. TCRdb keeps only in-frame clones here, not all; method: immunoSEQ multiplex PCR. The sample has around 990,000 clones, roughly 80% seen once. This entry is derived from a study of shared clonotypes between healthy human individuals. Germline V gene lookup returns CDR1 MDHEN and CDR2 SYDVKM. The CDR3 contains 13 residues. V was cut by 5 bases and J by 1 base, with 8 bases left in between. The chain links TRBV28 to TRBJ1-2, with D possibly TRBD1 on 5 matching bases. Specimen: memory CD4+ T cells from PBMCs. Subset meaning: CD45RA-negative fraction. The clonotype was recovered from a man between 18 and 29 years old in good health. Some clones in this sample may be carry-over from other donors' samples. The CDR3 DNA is TGTGCCAGCAGTATGGACAATAACTATGGCTACACCTTC. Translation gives CASSMDNNYGYTF.